The 25 T cell receptor beta chains in this list originate from one sample, sequenced in a study of control samples from healthy donors and cancer patients. Clones were sequenced by immunoSEQ multiplex PCR, and TCRdb holds only the in-frame ones, with some missing. Counted here are 150,000 to 200,000 clones, 85% to 90% occurring once; the ten biggest clones make up roughly 1.5%. Specimen: blood. The source is a woman in her forties or fifties in good health.

The chain couples TRBV28 to TRBJ2-3; D tentatively reads TRBD1 or TRBD2 (5 bases each). Germline V CDR1 and CDR2: MDHEN, SYDVKM. V was clipped by 6 bases and J by 5 bases, with 18 bases between them. The CDR3 loop spans 15 amino acids. DNA of the CDR3: TGTGCCAGCAGCTGGGACCTCGCTCGGGGAGATACGCAGTATTTT. Translated, it gives CASSWDLARGDTQYF.

The chain employs TRBV19 and TRBJ2-7; possible D gene TRBD1, 5 bases. Trimming stripped 6 bases from V and 5 bases from J, with 20 bases between. Germline V gives CDR1 LNHDA, CDR2 SQIVND (reference sequence). The CDR3 sequence is 15 residues long. The CDR3 spells CASSHSRVGPNEQYF. As DNA, the CDR3 is TGTGCCAGTAGCCATTCCAGGGTGGGGCCCAACGAGCAGTACTTC.

V and J are TRBV5-1 and TRBJ1-5; the D gene is possibly TRBD1 (6 bases). The CDR3 is 14 amino acids. Trimming pared 0 bases from V and 10 bases from J, leaving 14 bases between. Per the germline V gene, CDR1 is SGHRS and CDR2 is YFSETQ. This CDR3 reads CASSLGSGVDPQHF. The CDR3 DNA reads TGCGCCAGCAGCTTGGGTTCAGGGGTCGACCCCCAGCATTTT.

V gene TRBV28 combines with J gene TRBJ1-2, with D possibly matching TRBD1 (6 bases). The CDR3 runs 15 residues. Trimming cost V 6 bases and J 2 bases, with 16 bases left between them. Looked up from germline, CDR1 is MDHEN and CDR2 is SYDVKM. The CDR3 bases are TGTGCCAGCAGGGGGGCCGGGGGGACCAACTATGGCTACACCTTC. Protein: CASRGAGGTNYGYTF.

With respect to this clone: Other DNA sequences in this specimen translate into the identical CDR3. V gene TRBV5-1 combines with J gene TRBJ1-6, with D hard to call. The CDR3 covers 15 residues. CDR1 and CDR2 (germline): SGHRS, YFSETQ. The germline V and J ends were trimmed by 0 bases and 3 bases, with 7 bases remaining between them. CDR3 sequence: CASSLADGYNSPLHF. DNA for the CDR3: TGCGCCAGCAGCTTGGCGGATGGCTATAATTCACCCCTCCACTTT.

The CDR3 spells CASSFREGSARRGGSPLHF. DNA for the CDR3: TGTGCCAGCAGCTTTCGCGAAGGTTCGGCGCGGAGGGGAGGTTCACCCCTCCACTTT. The V and J genes are TRBV7-8 and TRBJ1-6; maybe TRBD1 (5 bases). The CDR3 consists of 19 residues. V was pared by 3 bases and J by 9 bases, with 27 bases between. CDR1 and CDR2 (germline): SGHVS, FQNEAQ.

This clone was observed a handful of times. V is TRBV7-9 and J is TRBJ2-7; D may be TRBD1 (6 bases). The CDR3 spans 13 residues. Trimming removed 10 bases at V and 0 bases at J, with 13 bases between. Germline CDR1 SEHNR, CDR2 FQNEAQ (reference sequence). The DNA of the CDR3 is TGTGCCACCACAGGGCCGAGCTCCTACGAGCAGTACTTC. As protein: CATTGPSSYEQYF.

This clone was detected only once. This rearrangement joins TRBV7-6 to TRBJ1-5; tentatively, D is TRBD1 (5 bases). V was pared by 5 bases and J by 2 bases, with 16 bases between. The CDR3 covers 16 residues. CDR1 is SGHVS and CDR2 is FNYEAQ in the germline V gene. The CDR3: CASSPGGARGNQPQHF. CDR3 sequence (DNA): TGTGCCAGCAGCCCGGGGGGAGCCCGTGGCAATCAGCCCCAGCATTTT.

The chain joins TRBV28 to TRBJ1-4; D gene ambiguous. Germline V gene sequence: CDR1 MDHEN, CDR2 SYDVKM. The CDR3 totals 13 residues. The V end was cut by 5 bases, the J end by 7 bases, with 11 bases between. CDR3 in DNA: TGTGCCAGCAGTCCCCTGTACCGTGAAAAACTGTTTTTT. Its translation is CASSPLYREKLFF. Together with reference TRBV28 and TRBJ1-4, the CDR3 gives the full variable domain: DVKVTQSSRYLVKRTGEKVFLECVQDMDHENMFWYRQDPGLGLRLIYFSYDVKMKEKGDIPEGYSVSREKKERFSLILESASTNQTSMYLCASSPLYREKLFFGSGTQLSVL.

The chain couples TRBV7-2 to TRBJ1-2; 7 positions match TRBD1. V lost 4 bases to trimming and J lost 6 bases; unmatched junction nucleotides: 14. CDR3 size: 16 residues. The V gene's germline CDR1 is SGHTA and CDR2 FQGNSA. In DNA, the CDR3 is TGTGCCAGCAGCTCCCATCAGGGGGTGGTAGTCCATGGCTACACCTTC. Its protein is CASSSHQGVVVHGYTF.

This rearrangement joins TRBV5-4 to TRBJ2-3, with 7 bases aligning to TRBD2. Looked up from germline, CDR1 is SGHNT and CDR2 is YYREEE (reference sequence). The J segment lost 6 bases and the V segment lost 3 bases, leaving 10 bases of the junction unmatched. The CDR3 has 15 residues. This CDR3 reads CASSSPTSARDTQYF. The DNA of the CDR3 is TGTGCCAGCAGCTCCCCCACTAGCGCCCGTGATACGCAGTATTTT.

This clone has just a few counts. This chain connects TRBV6-2 or TRBV6-3 to TRBJ1-1; D unresolved. This CDR3 has 12 residues. V lost 5 bases, J lost 5 bases, and 9 bases lay in between. Germline CDR1 MNHEY, CDR2 SVGEGT. Written as DNA, the CDR3 is TGTGCCAGCAGTATCACTTGGACTGAAGCTTTCTTT. It specifies CASSITWTEAFF.

The chain employs TRBV5-1 and TRBJ2-7; no clear D gene. The V gene's germline CDR1 is SGHRS and CDR2 YFSETQ. The ends were cut back, 1 base at V and 0 bases at J, with 8 bases in the middle. The CDR3 totals 14 residues. The CDR3 DNA reads as TGCGCCAGCAGCTTGATGACGGACTCCTACGAGCAGTACTTC. This codes for CASSLMTDSYEQYF.

The chain links TRBV5-4 to TRBJ2-2; D perhaps matches TRBD2 (5 bases). This CDR3 spans 15 amino acids. Germline V gene lookup returns CDR1 SGHNT and CDR2 YYREEE (reference sequence). V lost 2 bases, J lost 5 bases, and 13 bases lay in between. The CDR3 sequence: CASSFRRAWTGELFF. The CDR3 DNA is TGTGCCAGCAGCTTTAGGCGGGCTTGGACCGGGGAGCTGTTTTTT. The full variable domain, in which reference TRBV5-4 and TRBJ2-2 provide the parts outside the CDR3, is ETGVTQSPTHLIKTRGQQVTLRCSSQSGHNTVSWYQQALGQGPQFIFQYYREEENGRGNFPPRFSGLQFPNYSSELNVNALELDDSALYLCASSFRRAWTGELFFGEGSRLTVL.

The chain has TRBV28 and TRBJ1-5; no reliable D call. Germline-derived CDR1 and CDR2 are MDHEN and SYDVKM. The CDR3 spans 16 residues. Deletions cut 2 bases from V and 2 bases from J, with 13 bases between. The CDR3 loop reads CASSLGRSRGNQPQHF. For the CDR3, the DNA is TGTGCCAGCAGTTTAGGGCGGTCAAGGGGCAATCAGCCCCAGCATTTT.

The V and J genes are TRBV25-1 and TRBJ1-1, with no clear D. This CDR3 comprises 15 residues. Trimming removed 3 bases at V and 1 base at J, with 12 bases between. Germline V gene lookup returns CDR1 MGHDK and CDR2 SYGVNS. Here the CDR3 DNA reads TGTGCCAGCAGTGATGAGCTTCGGGCGAACACTGAAGCTTTCTTT. Translating gives CASSDELRANTEAFF.

The V and J genes are TRBV6-4 and TRBJ2-1; 8 positions agree with TRBD2. J lost 8 bases, V lost 5 bases, and 14 bases had no gene match. Germline V gives CDR1 MRHNA, CDR2 SNTAGT. The CDR3 runs 16 residues. The chain's CDR3 is CASSPWSRGGGDEQFF. The DNA for the CDR3 is TGTGCCAGCAGTCCCTGGAGCCGGGGGGGCGGGGATGAGCAGTTCTTC.

The chain is built from TRBV28 and TRBJ2-6; possibly TRBD1 or TRBD2 for D (5 bases each). This CDR3 has 14 residues. V shed 8 bases and J shed 4 bases, with 12 bases lying between them. Germline assignment: CDR1 MDHEN and CDR2 SYDVKM. CDR3 protein: CASRGTSGANVLTF. The DNA for the CDR3 is TGTGCCAGCCGTGGGACGTCCGGGGCCAACGTCCTGACTTTC.

This chain's CDR3 is CASNLGLAGGGETQYF. The DNA of the CDR3 is TGTGCCAGCAATCTTGGGCTAGCGGGAGGTGGGGAGACCCAGTACTTC. V and J are TRBV2 and TRBJ2-5, with TRBD2 matching over 11 bases. The CDR3 loop spans 16 amino acids. Germline-derived CDR1 and CDR2 are SNHLY and FYNNEI. V lost 7 bases to trimming and J lost 5 bases; unmatched junction nucleotides: 12. Looking up the rest from reference TRBV2 and TRBJ2-5 gives the full variable domain: EPEVTQTPSHQVTQMGQEVILRCVPISNHLYFYWYRQILGQKVEFLVSFYNNEISEKSEIFDDQFSVERPDGSNFTLKIRSTKLEDSAMYFCASNLGLAGGGETQYFGPGTRLLVL.

The chain couples TRBV30 to TRBJ2-1, with TRBD2 identical over 9 bases. The germline V gene encodes CDR1 GTSNPN and CDR2 SVGIG (reference sequence). The V and J ends lost 2 bases and 12 bases, in that order; junction bases with no gene match: 14. The CDR3 spans 15 residues. The CDR3 sequence is CAWSREQAGGFWQFF. DNA for the CDR3: TGTGCCTGGAGTCGCGAGCAAGCGGGGGGATTCTGGCAGTTCTTC.

This clone has more than one count but fewer than ten. The genes are TRBV7-2 and TRBJ2-3; D is unresolved. Germline CDR1 is SGHTA and CDR2 is FQGNSA. The CDR3 is 13 amino acids. V dropped 5 bases and J dropped 3 bases, with 9 bases sitting between them. CDR3 region: CASSTRPTDTQYF. CDR3 nucleotide sequence: TGTGCCAGCAGCACCCGACCAACAGATACGCAGTATTTT.

This clone was counted a single time. V is TRBV6-2 or TRBV6-3 and J is TRBJ1-2, with D unresolved. The CDR3 is 13 residues long. Germline V gives CDR1 MNHEY, CDR2 SVGEGT. V was clipped by 7 bases and J by 2 bases, with 11 bases between them. CDR3 bases: TGTGCCAGCACCCCATGGGCCAACTATGGCTACACCTTC. Encoded protein: CASTPWANYGYTF.

The gene calls are TRBV27 and TRBJ2-7; D remains unclear. Trimming took off 5 bases at V and 3 bases at J, with 17 bases between the two ends. CDR3 length: 15 residues. CDR1 MNHEY and CDR2 SMNVEV come from the germline V gene (reference sequence). The CDR3 coding sequence is TGTGCCAGCAGTCCCCTCGGAACCTCCTTCTACGAGCAGTACTTC. It specifies CASSPLGTSFYEQYF.

V usage is TRBV4-2 and J usage is TRBJ2-2; a weak D match, TRBD2 (6 bases). Trimming shortened V by 0 bases and J by 5 bases, and 10 bases separated the two germline ends. CDR1 and CDR2 (germline): LGHNA, YNFKEQ. The CDR3 runs to 15 residues. DNA for the CDR3: TGTGCCAGCAGCCAAGATCCGGGGGAAACCGGGGAGCTGTTTTTT. Translating it yields CASSQDPGETGELFF.

The V gene is TRBV2, the J gene TRBJ2-5; D might be TRBD2 (6 bases). V was clipped by 7 bases and J by 7 bases, with 19 bases between them. The CDR3 sequence is 14 residues long. CDR1 is SNHLY, CDR2 FYNNEI, per germline. CDR3 residues: CASIAGSGYMTQYF. In nucleotides, the CDR3 is TGTGCCAGCATCGCGGGTAGCGGCTATATGACCCAGTACTTC. The full variable domain, with the rest looked up from reference TRBV2 and TRBJ2-5, is EPEVTQTPSHQVTQMGQEVILRCVPISNHLYFYWYRQILGQKVEFLVSFYNNEISEKSEIFDDQFSVERPDGSNFTLKIRSTKLEDSAMYFCASIAGSGYMTQYFGPGTRLLVL.